These 9 T cell receptor beta chains share one sample of origin, sequenced in a study of T-cell memory formation after mild COVID-19. TCRdb analysed the 5' RACE reads with MiXCR anew, one entry per CDR3 protein. The data contain 430,000 or so distinct CDR3 sequences, more than 20% of them seen just once; the ten biggest clones take up approximately 12%. Sequencing was performed on PBMCs or a T cell subset sorted from them (not recorded which). These receptors were taken from an adult woman who had mild COVID-19 (a few samples of this study predate the infection). Cell type and time point are not known.

CDR3 sequence: CASSLVGASGAYEQYF. The DNA for the CDR3 is TGTGCCAGCAGTTTAGTCGGAGCTAGCGGGGCCTACGAGCAGTACTTC. The gene calls are TRBV27 and TRBJ2-7; TRBD2 matches at 9 bases. Germline V lookup: CDR1 MNHEY, CDR2 SMNVEV (reference sequence). The CDR3 runs to 16 residues. V shed 2 bases and J 2 bases; nucleotides not matched to a gene: 7.

The sample holds one count of this clonotype. This chain joins TRBV5-6 and TRBJ2-3; D might be TRBD1 or TRBD2, each matching 5 bases. V was shortened by 3 bases and J by 2 bases, with 7 bases between the two germline ends. This CDR3 comprises 13 residues. CDR1 SGHDT and CDR2 YYEEEE come from the germline V gene. The CDR3 region has the DNA TGTGCCAGCAGCTGGGACCACACAGATACGCAGTATTTT. This gives the protein CASSWDHTDTQYF.

There are many counts of this clonotype. This sequence joins TRBV5-1 and TRBJ2-1; TRBD2 matches at 10 bases. The ends lost 2 bases at V and 5 bases at J; junction bases unmatched: 1. From germline, CDR1 is SGHRS and CDR2 YFSETQ. CDR3 length: 14 residues. The CDR3 DNA sequence: TGCGCCAGCAGCTTCCTAGCGGGGGACAATGAGCAGTTCTTC. Protein product: CASSFLAGDNEQFF.

The V and J genes are TRBV7-3 and TRBJ2-3; TRBD2 matches 11 bases. CDR3 length: 16 residues. V trimming: 5 bases; J trimming: 1 base; junction bases outside the gene matches: 5. CDR1 SGHTA and CDR2 FQGTGA come from the germline V gene. DNA for the CDR3: TGTGCCAGCAGCCGTAGCGGGGGGGCCGGCACAGATACGCAGTATTTT. Its protein product is CASSRSGGAGTDTQYF. The whole variable domain, filled in from reference TRBV7-3 and TRBJ2-3, reads GAGVSQTPSNKVTEKGKYVELRCDPISGHTALYWYRQSLGQGPEFLIYFQGTGAADDSGLPNDRFFAVRPEGSVSTLKIQRTERGDSAVYLCASSRSGGAGTDTQYFGPGTRLTVL.

This chain joins TRBV11-3 and TRBJ2-2; D perhaps matches TRBD1 (6 bases). CDR3 size: 13 residues. V was trimmed by 8 bases and J by 6 bases, leaving 13 bases between them. Per the germline V gene, CDR1 is SGHNT and CDR2 is YENEEA. CDR3 sequence: CASAQGVPGELFF. The CDR3 bases are TGTGCCAGCGCACAGGGTGTCCCCGGGGAGCTGTTTTTT.

This clonotype was seen a handful of times. The chain employs TRBV2 and TRBJ2-2; 8 nucleotides align to TRBD1. Germline lookup yields CDR1 SNHLY and CDR2 FYNNEI. Trimming removed 6 bases from V and 1 base from J; junction bases left unmatched: 4. The CDR3 is 15 residues long. The CDR3 sequence is CASRDTGGNTGELFF. The CDR3 DNA sequence: TGTGCCAGCAGAGACACAGGGGGGAACACCGGGGAGCTGTTTTTT.

The J gene is TRBJ2-5, the V gene TRBV27; 8 bases fit TRBD2. Trimming cost V 6 bases and J 5 bases; bases outside gene matches: 14. The CDR3 spans 16 residues. Germline V gene lookup returns CDR1 MNHEY and CDR2 SMNVEV (reference sequence). The CDR3 region has the DNA TGTGCCAGCAGACCTGGACTAGCCACAACCTGGGAGACCCAGTACTTC. This translates into CASRPGLATTWETQYF.

The chain is built from TRBV20-1 and TRBJ2-7, with 7 bases identical to TRBD1. Per the germline V gene, CDR1 is DFQATT and CDR2 is SNEGSKA (reference sequence). Trimming cost V 6 bases and J 2 bases; bases outside gene matches: 7. This CDR3 is built from 13 residues. The CDR3 spells CSAPGQLTYEQYF. In nucleotides, the CDR3 is TGCAGTGCACCGGGACAGCTAACCTACGAGCAGTACTTC.

The V call is TRBV25-1, the J call TRBJ2-7, with D tentatively TRBD1 (6 bases). The CDR3 covers 14 residues. V lost 4 bases and J lost 2, with 12 bases in between. CDR1 MGHDK and CDR2 SYGVNS come from the germline V gene. The CDR3 region has the DNA TGTGCCAGCAGTGCTACCCGGGACACCTACGAGCAGTACTTC. This gives the protein CASSATRDTYEQYF.